The source of this T cell receptor (beta chain) is a study of shared clonotypes between healthy human individuals (dated by TCRdb to about 2020). About the study as a whole: Two women and three men aged 18 to 49 years were included in the cohort. The study deeply sequenced blood TCR repertoires of roughly five healthy adults to estimate repertoire size and the extent of clonotype sharing between individuals. For each donor, CD4 naive and CD4 memory were each given three plates, CD8 naive was given two plates, and CD8 memory was given one plate. Between about 0.8 and 8.9 billion PBMCs per donor were obtained by leukapheresis. To increase sequencing depth and limit assay-specific biases, TCR repertoire library preparation and sequencing were carried out by different laboratories using diverse techniques.

Broad study findings and their caveats: Based on pairwise subsampling, the degree of clonotype sharing among donors was expected to be affected by sequencing depth. Incomplete sequencing was indicated by rarefaction of sorted-subset datasets, despite the large sequencing depth. The genetic and exposure-history diversity represented was limited by the small number of donors. Naive subsets generally had larger estimated clonotype richness than memory subsets did. Higher generation probabilities were observed for clonotypes shared by all four sorted-subset donors than for non-shared clonotypes. Roughly 5% of naive CD4, around 3.6% of naive CD8, approximately 2.2% of memory CD4, and 0.4% of memory CD8 clonotypes were shared across a few donors. Sampling was limited to blood, and TCR repertoires in tissue likely differ from TCR repertoires in blood.

Healthy HIV-negative adults with no recently reported acute infections or vaccinations were included as donors. Every donor was a Caucasian adult living in Nashville, Tennessee, USA. Magnetic negative selection was used to enrich CD4+ T cells, after which naive cells were positively selected on CD45RA and the negative fraction became the memory subset. Blood was collected by leukapheresis, and PBMCs were isolated by Ficoll-Histopaque density gradient centrifugation and then cryopreserved in liquid nitrogen vapor phase. Analytical flow cytometry was used to check the purity and quantity of every magnetically sorted T cell population. Genomic DNA was isolated from every sorted fraction and measured by UV absorbance on a Nanodrop 2000c. On this clone itself: Its recognized antigen is unknown. Base qualities are not provided; no much larger clone lies one nucleotide away.

TCR CDR3 regions were amplified from genomic DNA by multiplex PCR using the deep immunoSEQ assay. For each cell subset, the extracted genomic DNA was distributed evenly across all wells of several immunoSEQ 96-well plates, and each plate served as one replicate. Each replicate PCR for sorted subsets received approximately 200 ng genomic DNA, equal to around 32,000 T cell genomes. Purified libraries were quantified with a Qubit 3.0 fluorometer, sized on a Bioanalyzer 2100, and re-quantified with the KAPA Library Quantification kit. Every immunoSEQ 96-well plate was sequenced on a dedicated single-read 150-cycle Illumina NextSeq 550 flow cell. In the authors' own workflow: The immunoSEQ output contained only junctional sequences without quality scores, so filtering could not match that applied to full-length reads. To assign V/J genes and CDR3, sequences were annotated using PyIR, a Python wrapper for IgBLAST v1.9, with IMGT germline references. Reads were removed for weak V/J assignments (E-value above 1e-6), missing CDR3, stop codons, out-of-frame junctions, or ambiguous translated residues. V3J clonotypes were defined by identical inferred V gene, J gene, and CDR3 amino acid sequence. Percentage overlap between repertoires was calculated by dividing the number of shared unique clonotypes by the size of the smaller repertoire. RTK rarefaction, the Chao1 estimator, and Recon v2.1 estimates of unobserved clonotypes were used to assess repertoire richness. For all TCRbeta clonotypes obtained by the gDNA method from a few donors, generation probabilities were computed with OLGA. Held by TCRdb, this immuneACCESS table contains in-frame sequences only and omits some clones. Under half of the omission traces to an unresolved V gene where checked; the cause of the rest is unknown. V and J calls and clone size are as listed in that table; D and trimming were resolved from the DNA. The sample data list about 1.1 million clones, and around 82% of these were observed just once. Of the sample, around 0.61% falls within the top ten clones.

The TCR originated in a man between 18 and 35 years old in good health. Some clones in this sample may be carry-over from other donors' samples. The sequenced material came from memory CD4+ T cells from PBMCs. The sample's cell subset or site label, in plain terms: CD45RA-negative fraction.

The nucleotide sequence reads TGTGCCACCAGCGGGGGATTACTCTCCTACGAGCAGTACTTC. The encoded protein is CATSGGLLSYEQYF. This chain is built from TRBV10-3 and TRBJ2-7, with TRBD2 matching 8 junction bases. The CDR3 contains 14 residues, cysteine and phenylalanine counted. The retained sequence is limited to the CDR3, 42 bases, with the frame set at the first base. CDR1 and CDR2, per the germline V gene, are ENHRY and SYGVKD. Here V drops 10 bases and J drops 0 bases, and the junction holds 8 bases not matched to any gene.